A selection of T cell receptor beta chains follows, all from one sample in a study of cytomegalovirus exposure and HLA in healthy donors. The protocol was immunoSEQ multiplex PCR, while the TCRdb copy is restricted to in-frame clones and leaves out a portion. The sample comprises approximately 4,500 clones, 65% to 85% of which are singletons, and roughly 6.2% rests with the top ten. The sample consisted of PBMCs. The receptors derive from a woman aged 40 to 50 in good health and CMV-seropositive. CDR3s include the opening cysteine and the closing phenylalanine or tryptophan. A D gene is named only where the DNA matches it firmly. A clone size is listed for some rows: how often the clone was seen (once, few, many), or a class if it is expanded.

>TRBV6-5|.|.|TRBJ2-3
TGTGCCAGCACCGTAGCCGGCACAGATACGCAGTATTTT
CASTVAGTDTQYF
>TRBV2|few|.|TRBJ1-1
TGTGCCAGCAGTAATAACCGGAACAGATCCACTGAAGCTTTCTTT
CASSNNRNRSTEAFF
>TRBV2|.|TRBD1|TRBJ1-1
TGTGCCAGCAGCGACCGCGTGCGGACAGGGGAAGCTTTCTTT
CASSDRVRTGEAFF
>TRBV6-1|.|.|TRBJ1-1
TGTGCCAGCAGGGACTCTATGAACACTGAAGCTTTCTTT
CASRDSMNTEAFF
>TRBV30|.|.|TRBJ1-6
TGTGCCTGGAGTGAAAACGCCGGGGCACCCCTCCACTTT
CAWSENAGAPLHF
>TRBV9|.|.|TRBJ2-5
TGTGCCAGCAGCGGAGGACAGCAAGAGACCCAGTACTTC
CASSGGQQETQYF
>TRBV9|.|.|TRBJ2-1
TGTGCCAGCAGCGTAGCAAGTCGAGGTGAGCAGTTCTTC
CASSVASRGEQFF
>TRBV6-1|.|.|TRBJ1-5
TGTGCCAGCAGTGACAGGGTAAATCAGCCCCAGCATTTT
CASSDRVNQPQHF
>TRBV5-6|.|.|TRBJ1-6
TGTGCCAGCAGCTTGGCCCGAGGGGGGGATAATTCACCCCTCCACTTT
CASSLARGGDNSPLHF
>TRBV30|.|.|TRBJ1-3
TGTGCCTGGAGTGTATACAGAGATGGAAACACCATATATTTT
CAWSVYRDGNTIYF
>TRBV7-2|few|TRBD2|TRBJ2-5
TGTGCCAGCAGCGGGCGGGGGACTAGCGGGGAAAAGACCCAGTACTTC
CASSGRGTSGEKTQYF
>TRBV6-5|.|.|TRBJ2-7
TGTGCCAGCAGTTACCCGGGAGGGGGCAACGAGCAGTACTTC
CASSYPGGGNEQYF
>TRBV5-1|once|TRBD2|TRBJ2-1
TGCGCCAGCCAGACTAGCGGTTACAATGAGCAGTTCTTC
CASQTSGYNEQFF
>TRBV27|.|.|TRBJ2-6
TGTGCCAGCAGTCCCCACTCTGGGGCCAACGTCCTGACTTTC
CASSPHSGANVLTF
>TRBV28|.|.|TRBJ1-2
TGTGCCAGCAGTTTATCTTTGACAGTCTATGGCTACACCTTC
CASSLSLTVYGYTF
>TRBV13|.|.|TRBJ1-1
TGTGCCAGCAGCCCCCGTGGAGGGAAAGCTTTCTTT
CASSPRGGKAFF
>TRBV29-1|.|.|TRBJ1-2
TGCAGCTTCCGGCAGGGGCCCGACTACACCTTC
CSFRQGPDYTF
>TRBV6-5|.|.|TRBJ1-5
TGTGCCAGCAGGATAGATAGCAATCAGCCCCAGCATTTT
CASRIDSNQPQHF
>TRBV30|.|.|TRBJ1-4
TGTGCCTTACAGCCGGCAAATAATGAAAAACTGTTTTTT
CALQPANNEKLFF
>TRBV18|.|.|TRBJ2-5
TGTGCCAGCTCACAGGGACTGCAAGAGACCCAGTACTTC
CASSQGLQETQYF
>TRBV10-2|.|.|TRBJ1-5
TGCGCCAGCAGTGATAAATCGCGGGGTCAGCCCCAGCATTTT
CASSDKSRGQPQHF
>TRBV30|.|.|TRBJ1-5
TGTGCCTGGAGTGTAGGCAGGGGCAATCAGCCCCAGCATTTT
CAWSVGRGNQPQHF
>TRBV30|.|TRBD1|TRBJ1-6
TGTGCCTGGAGGGCACTCACAGGGGGCTATTCACCCCTCCACTTT
CAWRALTGGYSPLHF
>TRBV29-1|.|TRBD1|TRBJ2-5
TGCAGCGTACAGACAGGGGAAGGGGAGACCCAGTACTTC
CSVQTGEGETQYF
>TRBV6-4|.|TRBD2|TRBJ2-1
TGTGCCAGCAGTGAAACAAGCGGGAGTGGGAATGAGCAGTTCTTC
CASSETSGSGNEQFF
>TRBV2|.|.|TRBJ1-5
TGTGCCAGCAGTGATTCGAATCAGCCCCAGCATTTT
CASSDSNQPQHF
>TRBV7-2|few|.|TRBJ2-1
TGTGCCAGCAGCCAAGGGGCAGCTAACAATGAGCAGTTCTTC
CASSQGAANNEQFF
>TRBV4-1|.|.|TRBJ2-1
TGCGCCAGCAGCCAAGCCGCGGGGCGGGATTACAATGAGCAGTTCTTC
CASSQAAGRDYNEQFF
>TRBV29-1|few|.|TRBJ2-1
TGCAGCGTTGGCGTTAGCTCCTACAATGAGCAGTTCTTC
CSVGVSSYNEQFF
>TRBV27|.|.|TRBJ1-4
TGTGCCAGCAGTTTTAAGGGACTAAATGAAAAACTGTTTTTT
CASSFKGLNEKLFF
>TRBV30|.|TRBD1|TRBJ1-2
TGTGCCCGCACCGGGACAGGGAATGGCTACACCTTC
CARTGTGNGYTF
>TRBV6-1|few|TRBD1|TRBJ1-4
TGTGCCAGCACCGGGACAGAAGCTGAAAAACTGTTTTTT
CASTGTEAEKLFF
>TRBV6-5|.|.|TRBJ1-6
TGTGCCAGCAGTACAGGGTTCAATTCACCCCTCCACTTT
CASSTGFNSPLHF
>TRBV29-1|.|.|TRBJ1-5
TGCAGCGTTGCTTTAGGGGGACACAATCAGCCCCAGCATTTT
CSVALGGHNQPQHF
>TRBV5-1|.|TRBD1|TRBJ1-5
TGCGCCAGCAGCTTGGCCCCAGGGGGTGATCAGCCCCAGCATTTT
CASSLAPGGDQPQHF
>TRBV30|.|TRBD1|TRBJ2-7
TGTGCCTGGAGTGACAGCGCCGGGACAGGTATCGACTACGAGCAGTACTTC
CAWSDSAGTGIDYEQYF
>TRBV30|once|TRBD2|TRBJ2-3
TGTGCCTGGAGTGTACCAGGGCTAGCGGGGGGGAATACGCAGTATTTT
CAWSVPGLAGGNTQYF
>TRBV6-1|.|TRBD2|TRBJ2-5
TGTGCCAGCAGTGACGGGACTAGCGGGGGGGCCGGTACCCACTTC
CASSDGTSGGAGTHF
>TRBV30|few|TRBD1|TRBJ2-7
TGTGCCTGGAGTAGACAGGGGGAAATGGGCGAGCAGTACTTC
CAWSRQGEMGEQYF
>TRBV30|once|TRBD1|TRBJ1-2
TGTGCCTGGGAATGGGACAGGGGTCATGGCTACACCTTC
CAWEWDRGHGYTF
>TRBV5-4|.|TRBD2|TRBJ2-1
TGTGCCAGCAGCTTGGCCAGGACTAGCGGTTCCTACAATGAGCAGTTCTTC
CASSLARTSGSYNEQFF